The 31 T cell receptor beta chains listed next were all sequenced from one sample in a study of blood T cell repertoires in COVID-19. Assay used: immunoSEQ multiplex PCR; TCRdb lists only in-frame clones, some missing. The sample lists some 390,000 clones; around 84% were seen once. The sequenced sample consisted of peripheral blood. These receptors were collected from a human donor in a cohort sampled during active COVID-19.

As concerns this clone: In the same sample, other DNA sequences code for this CDR3. The chain has TRBV30 and TRBJ1-5, with a tentative D call TRBD1 (6 bases). The CDR3 contains 13 residues. In germline, CDR1 is GTSNPN, CDR2 SVGIG (reference sequence). V lost 1 base, J lost 4 bases, and 8 bases lay in between. The CDR3 DNA sequence: TGTGCCTGGAGTGGCCAGGGGAATCAGCCCCAGCATTTT. This codes for CAWSGQGNQPQHF. The whole variable domain, filled in from reference TRBV30 and TRBJ1-5, reads SQTIHQWPATLVQPVGSPLSLECTVEGTSNPNLYWYRQAAGRGLQLLFYSVGIGQISSEVPQNLSASRPQDRQFILSSKKLLLSDSGFYLCAWSGQGNQPQHFGDGTRLSIL.

J is TRBJ2-7 and V is TRBV3-1 (or the pseudogene TRBV3-2), with TRBD1 matching 7 bases. This CDR3 comprises 15 residues. CDR1 is LGHDT, CDR2 YNNKEL, per germline (reference sequence). J was trimmed by 3 bases and V by 11 bases; bases with no gene match: 16. The CDR3 bases are TGTGCCTGCCAGTGGCCCAGACAGGGCGACTACGAGCAGTACTTC. It yields the protein CACQWPRQGDYEQYF.

The genes are TRBV4-2 and TRBJ1-1; D unclear. Germline CDR1 and CDR2: LGHNA and YNFKEQ. This CDR3 spans 15 amino acids. Trimming took 4 bases from V and 0 from J, leaving 12 bases between them. The CDR3 nucleotides are TGTGCCAGCAGCCCATCAGTGGTTCTGAACACTGAAGCTTTCTTT. This encodes CASSPSVVLNTEAFF.

The chain joins TRBV28 to TRBJ1-3; D ambiguous. Trimming stripped 3 bases from V and 0 bases from J, with 9 bases between. This CDR3 spans 15 amino acids. The germline gives CDR1 MDHEN, CDR2 SYDVKM. CDR3 sequence (DNA): TGTGCCAGCAGTTTCGCAGGTAGCTCTGGAAACACCATATATTTT. It yields the protein CASSFAGSSGNTIYF.

The chain couples TRBV5-8 to TRBJ1-2, with D perhaps matching TRBD1 (5 bases). CDR3 length: 13 amino acids. Germline values: CDR1 SGHTS, CDR2 YDEGEE. Trimming took off 4 bases at V and 4 bases at J, with 11 bases between the two ends. This chain's CDR3 is CASSRQFTYGYTF. CDR3 bases: TGTGCCAGCAGCCGACAGTTTACCTATGGCTACACCTTC.

This chain joins TRBV27 and TRBJ1-2; no reliable D call. CDR1 and CDR2 (germline): MNHEY, SMNVEV (reference sequence). This CDR3 has 13 amino acids. V lost 3 bases to trimming and J lost 3 bases, with 8 bases between them. CDR3 amino acids: CASSFRGYYGYTF. The DNA for the CDR3 is TGTGCCAGCAGTTTTCGCGGATACTATGGCTACACCTTC.

The chain joins TRBV5-1 to TRBJ2-1; D not certain. Per the germline V gene, CDR1 is SGHRS and CDR2 is YFSETQ. Trimming cost V 4 bases and J 8 bases, with 10 bases left between them. The CDR3 has 12 amino acids. For the CDR3, the DNA is TGCGCCAGCAGCCCTACGGGTCATGAGCAGTTCTTC. Translating gives CASSPTGHEQFF.

This clone has only one observation. V and J are TRBV3-1 (or the pseudogene TRBV3-2) and TRBJ1-2; weak D call: TRBD1 (5 bases). The CDR3 loop spans 12 amino acids. V was pared by 1 base and J by 7 bases, with 7 bases between. Germline V gene data show CDR1 as LGHDT and CDR2 as YNNKEL (reference sequence). This CDR3 is CASSQVGGGYTF. The CDR3 DNA reads TGTGCCAGCAGCCAAGTCGGGGGTGGCTACACCTTC.

This rearrangement joins TRBV3-1 (or the pseudogene TRBV3-2) to TRBJ2-1, with D possibly matching TRBD2 (7 bases). From germline, CDR1 is LGHDT and CDR2 YNNKEL (reference sequence). Trimming removed 2 bases at V and 5 bases at J, with 19 bases between. The CDR3 runs to 17 residues. CDR3 bases: TGTGCCAGCAGCCAAAGGGCGGGGGCCGTACATAACAATGAGCAGTTCTTC. It codes for CASSQRAGAVHNNEQFF.

This clone came up once. Other DNA sequences in the sample encode the same CDR3. The chain combines TRBV2 with TRBJ2-5, with 7 nucleotides matching TRBD1. Trimming took 6 bases from V and 3 from J; bases not matched to a gene: 4. This CDR3 is built from 13 residues. Germline V gene data show CDR1 as SNHLY and CDR2 as FYNNEI. For the CDR3, the DNA is TGTGCCAGCAGCTCCGGGACAGAAGAGACCCAGTACTTC. This sequence encodes CASSSGTEETQYF.

The gene calls are TRBV12-3 or TRBV12-4 and TRBJ1-3; D ambiguous. The CDR3 runs 13 residues. The germline V and J ends were trimmed by 3 bases and 3 bases, with 6 bases remaining between them. CDR3 DNA: TGTGCCAGCAGTTTCACAGATGGAAACACCATATATTTT. It specifies CASSFTDGNTIYF.

The chain couples TRBV6-4 to TRBJ2-3; 8 bases match TRBD2. Germline loops: CDR1 MRHNA, CDR2 SNTAGT. With V trimmed by 5 bases and J by 3 bases, 4 bases remained unmatched. This CDR3 has 14 residues. The CDR3 nucleotides are TGTGCCAGCAGTCTTAGCGGGGAGACAGATACGCAGTATTTT. Translation: CASSLSGETDTQYF.

The chain employs TRBV7-9 and TRBJ2-1, with D possibly being TRBD2 (6 bases). Between the trimmed V and J ends, which lost 5 bases and 0 bases, there was a span of 11 bases. Germline V lookup: CDR1 SEHNR, CDR2 FQNEAQ (reference sequence). This CDR3 has 15 amino acids. The CDR3 protein is CASSQGLISYNEQFF. The DNA of the CDR3 is TGTGCCAGCAGCCAGGGACTTATCTCCTACAATGAGCAGTTCTTC.

This chain joins TRBV14 and TRBJ1-2; 9 nucleotides align to TRBD1. CDR1 SGHDN and CDR2 FVKESK come from the germline V gene. This CDR3 contains 14 residues. After removal of 1 base from V and 6 bases from J, the junction contained 3 bases not matched to a gene. CDR3 in DNA: TGTGCCAGCAGCCAAGGATACAGGGGGCATGGCTACACCTTC. Its translation is CASSQGYRGHGYTF.

V usage is TRBV11-3 and J usage is TRBJ1-1; D is unresolved. The CDR3 is 14 amino acids. Trimming took 3 bases from V and 1 from J, leaving 9 bases between them. Germline CDR1 is SGHNT and CDR2 is YENEEA. CDR3 sequence: CASSFGPENTEAFF. The CDR3 nucleotides read TGTGCCAGCAGCTTTGGGCCAGAGAACACTGAAGCTTTCTTT.

The chain is built from TRBV6-2 or TRBV6-3 and TRBJ1-5, with D possibly being TRBD1 (5 bases). Per germline, CDR1 MNHEY and CDR2 SVGEGT. V was pared by 0 bases and J by 15 bases, with 15 bases between. This CDR3 region has 13 residues. The CDR3 is CASSYSKGWGLHF. CDR3 bases: TGTGCCAGCAGTTACTCGAAGGGTTGGGGCCTGCATTTT.

V usage is TRBV28 and J usage is TRBJ2-7; possibly TRBD2 for D (5 bases). The ends were cut back, 2 bases at V and 2 bases at J, with 10 bases in the middle. The germline gives CDR1 MDHEN, CDR2 SYDVKM. The CDR3 is 14 residues long. CDR3: CASSLVLAPYEQYF. The CDR3, as DNA: TGTGCCAGCAGTTTAGTGCTAGCCCCCTACGAGCAGTACTTC.

This clone was seen ten or more times. The V gene is TRBV28, the J gene TRBJ2-6, with TRBD1 matching 7 bases. Germline V lookup: CDR1 MDHEN, CDR2 SYDVKM. J gave up 0 bases and V 5 bases, and 22 bases lay outside the gene matches. The CDR3 spans 22 residues. The DNA for the CDR3 is TGTGCCAGCAGTACTCCAATTCCACATCGGGACAGTAGCCCCTCTGGGGCCAACGTCCTGACTTTC. This encodes CASSTPIPHRDSSPSGANVLTF.

The chain links TRBV3-1 (or the pseudogene TRBV3-2) to TRBJ2-7; no firm D call. Germline lookup yields CDR1 LGHDT and CDR2 YNNKEL (reference sequence). The CDR3 length is 14 residues. V was clipped by 0 bases and J by 2 bases, with 8 bases between them. CDR3 coding DNA: TGTGCCAGCAGCCAAGATCGCAACACCTACGAGCAGTACTTC. It specifies CASSQDRNTYEQYF.

The chain joins TRBV27 to TRBJ2-3; 8 bases line up with TRBD2. This CDR3 comprises 16 residues. Germline loops: CDR1 MNHEY, CDR2 SMNVEV (reference sequence). J was trimmed by 3 bases and V by 6 bases; bases with no gene match: 11. CDR3 in amino acids: CASSGREAGATDTQYF. The CDR3 nucleotides read TGTGCCAGCAGCGGACGCGAAGCGGGGGCGACAGATACGCAGTATTTT.

This rearrangement joins TRBV5-1 to TRBJ2-6; 8 nucleotides match TRBD2. After removal of 4 bases from V and 0 bases from J, the junction contained 6 bases not matched to a gene. Germline V lookup: CDR1 SGHRS, CDR2 YFSETQ. The CDR3 consists of 17 residues. The CDR3, as DNA: TGCGCCAGCAGCGTCACTAGCGGTAGCTCTGGGGCCAACGTCCTGACTTTC. Translated: CASSVTSGSSGANVLTF.

This clone was picked up one time. J is TRBJ2-5 and V is TRBV3-1 (or the pseudogene TRBV3-2); 10 bases are shared with TRBD2. Germline CDR1 reads LGHDT; CDR2 reads YNNKEL (reference sequence). After removal of 1 base from V and 2 bases from J, the junction contained 7 bases not matched to a gene. The CDR3 consists of 17 residues. This CDR3 reads CASSQGSASGGQETQYF. The CDR3 region has the DNA TGTGCCAGCAGCCAAGGATCGGCTAGCGGGGGTCAAGAGACCCAGTACTTC.

The V call is TRBV2, the J call TRBJ2-6; perhaps TRBD1 as D (6 bases). The CDR3 is made up of 16 amino acids. Trimming took 3 bases from V and 1 from J, leaving 10 bases between them. CDR1 and CDR2 from the germline V gene are SNHLY and FYNNEI. The CDR3 DNA reads TGTGCCAGCAGTGAGGGGCAGGGGTCTGGGGCCAACGTCCTGACTTTC. Translated: CASSEGQGSGANVLTF.

This clone was picked up a small number of times. J is TRBJ1-4 and V is TRBV5-6; a possible D gene is TRBD1 (5 bases). Germline V gives CDR1 SGHDT, CDR2 YYEEEE. This CDR3 is 16 amino acids long. Between the trimmed V and J ends, which lost 0 bases and 10 bases, there was a span of 19 bases. CDR3 loop: CASSLGTEGDRGKLFF. The CDR3 DNA reads as TGTGCCAGCAGCTTGGGCACGGAAGGGGATCGTGGAAAACTGTTTTTT. Together with reference TRBV5-6 and TRBJ1-4, the CDR3 gives the full variable domain: DAGVTQSPTHLIKTRGQQVTLRCSPKSGHDTVSWYQQALGQGPQFIFQYYEEEERQRGNFPDRFSGHQFPNYSSELNVNALLLGDSALYLCASSLGTEGDRGKLFFGSGTQLSVL.

This chain links TRBV20-1 with TRBJ1-1; D unclear. The CDR3 totals 13 residues. The germline gives CDR1 DFQATT, CDR2 SNEGSKA (reference sequence). Trimming stripped 3 bases from V and 5 bases from J, with 13 bases between. The CDR3 DNA follows: TGCAGTGCTAGTTACGGCGGATATACTGAAGCTTTCTTT. It specifies CSASYGGYTEAFF.

V is TRBV9 and J is TRBJ2-1; D might be TRBD2 (5 bases). The CDR3 extends over 15 amino acids. Germline-derived CDR1 and CDR2 are SGDLS and YYNGEE. V lost 0 bases and J lost 4, with 11 bases in between. The CDR3 protein is CASSVDWTPYNEQFF. CDR3 coding DNA: TGTGCCAGCAGCGTAGACTGGACTCCTTACAATGAGCAGTTCTTC. Full variable domain (remainder filled in from reference TRBV9 and TRBJ2-1): DSGVTQTPKHLITATGQRVTLRCSPRSGDLSVYWYQQSLDQGLQFLIQYYNGEERAKGNILERFSAQQFPDLHSELNLSSLELGDSALYFCASSVDWTPYNEQFFGPGTRLTVL.

This sequence joins TRBV7-9 and TRBJ1-2, with D perhaps TRBD1 (6 bases). Germline CDR1 reads SEHNR; CDR2 reads FQNEAQ (reference sequence). The CDR3 length is 15 residues. Trimming removed 6 bases from V and 2 bases from J, with 16 bases in between. For the CDR3, the DNA is TGTGCCAGCAGATCTGACGGACAGCTGAACTATGGCTACACCTTC. Its translation is CASRSDGQLNYGYTF.

This clone was counted once. V gene TRBV9 combines with J gene TRBJ2-3; 7 nucleotides align to TRBD2. Germline V gives CDR1 SGDLS, CDR2 YYNGEE. V lost 0 bases to trimming and J lost 2 bases; unmatched junction nucleotides: 6. This CDR3 region has 16 residues. Here the CDR3 reads CASSVVSGGVTDTQYF. As DNA, the CDR3 is TGTGCCAGCAGCGTAGTTTCGGGGGGAGTCACAGATACGCAGTATTTT.

The chain uses TRBV5-5 and TRBJ1-6, with 8 nucleotides matching TRBD1. The CDR3 contains 16 residues. With V trimmed by 0 bases and J by 10 bases, 9 bases remained unmatched. The germline V gene encodes CDR1 SGHKS and CDR2 YYEKEE (reference sequence). The DNA for the CDR3 is TGTGCCAGCAGCTTGGATTGGACAGGGTTATCCTCACCCCTCCACTTT. This encodes CASSLDWTGLSSPLHF. The full variable domain, its missing parts supplied by reference TRBV5-5 and TRBJ1-6, is DAGVTQSPTHLIKTRGQQVTLRCSPISGHKSVSWYQQVLGQGPQFIFQYYEKEERGRGNFPDRFSARQFPNYSSELNVNALLLGDSALYLCASSLDWTGLSSPLHFGNGTRLTVT.

CDR3 in amino acids: CAISLTRDSLSTDTQYF. The CDR3 DNA reads TGTGCCATCAGTCTTACACGGGACTCTCTTAGCACAGATACGCAGTATTTT. This sequence joins TRBV10-3 and TRBJ2-3, with D possibly TRBD2 on 6 matching bases. The CDR3 contains 17 residues. V shed 5 bases and J shed 0 bases, with 18 bases lying between them. Germline V CDR1 and CDR2: ENHRY, SYGVKD.

V usage is TRBV28 and J usage is TRBJ1-5; the match to TRBD1 covers 8 bases. The CDR3 has 16 amino acids. Trimming at V came to 4 bases and at J to 7 bases, leaving 12 bases not matched to a gene. The germline CDR1 and CDR2 sequences are MDHEN and SYDVKM. The CDR3 DNA is TGTGCCAGCAGTTGGATGGTGCAGGGGGCTTTGCAGCCCCAGCATTTT. Translating it yields CASSWMVQGALQPQHF.